This T cell receptor (beta chain) is drawn from a study of blood T cell repertoires in COVID-19. Turning to the study itself: Nucleic acid was either cDNA or gDNA, and it came from T cells, B-cell-depleted T cells, or PBMCs.

Repertoires were generated with immunoSEQ multiplex PCR, while TCRdb's copy carries only in-frame clones and drops some. The sample contains over 300,000 clones, about 90% of which appear only once. Input material: peripheral blood. The receptor was isolated from a man between 35 and 55 years old with acute or convalescent COVID-19.

DNA of the CDR3: TGTGCCAGCGGGGACAGGGTGAGAACTAATGAAAAACTGTTTTTT. This encodes CASGDRVRTNEKLFF. The rearrangement joins TRBV6-5 to TRBJ1-4; TRBD1 matches 9 bases. This CDR3 comprises 15 residues. Germline trimming cut 8 bases from V and 1 base from J; bases unmatched to any gene: 5. The germline V gene has CDR1 MNHEY and CDR2 SVGAGI.